This T cell receptor (beta chain) was recorded in a study of blood T cell repertoires in COVID-19. Here immunoSEQ multiplex PCR was the method, and the copy in TCRdb shows in-frame clones only, minus some. Seen here are about 300,000 clones, around 83% observed once, and the top ten hold approximately 1.3%. This CDR3 spans 13 amino acids. The germline V and J ends were trimmed by 0 bases and 6 bases, with 12 bases remaining between them. The germline V gene encodes CDR1 GTSNPN and CDR2 SVGIG (reference sequence). The source of this sequence is a woman between 45 and 60 years old with acute or convalescent COVID-19. The rearrangement links TRBV30 to TRBJ2-7; D ambiguous. The source material was peripheral blood. The CDR3: CAWSVLGFAEQYV. The CDR3 DNA is TGTGCCTGGAGTGTACTCGGGTTTGCCGAGCAGTACGTC.